A selection of T cell receptor beta chains follows, all from one sample in a study of cytomegalovirus exposure and HLA in healthy donors. Profiling relied on immunoSEQ multiplex PCR, and the TCRdb table lists in-frame clones only, not all of them. Among around 150,000 clones listed, more than 75% were seen once. The sample comprised PBMCs. These TCRs come from a male donor in good health and CMV-seronegative. Both conserved end residues are part of each CDR3. A D gene is named only where the DNA matches it firmly. Not every row has a clone size; where given, it reads once, few, many or a size class.

V gene	J gene	clone size	D gene	CDR3 protein	CDR3 DNA
TRBV2	TRBJ1-6	-	-	CASSGNNSPLHF	TGTGCCAGCAGCGGGAATAATTCACCCCTCCACTTT
TRBV28	TRBJ2-7	-	-	CASSPWTGEQYF	TGTGCCAGCAGTCCCTGGACGGGAGAGCAGTACTTC
TRBV9	TRBJ1-2	once	-	CASSLSVGGMGGYTF	TGTGCCAGCAGCCTTTCGGTCGGGGGAATGGGCGGCTACACCTTC
TRBV7-6	TRBJ2-3	once	-	CASSLEGGSNPDTQYF	TGTGCCAGCAGCTTAGAGGGGGGGAGCAATCCAGATACGCAGTATTTT
TRBV28	TRBJ1-2	-	-	CASSLSEQGYGYTF	TGTGCCAGCAGTTTGAGTGAACAGGGATATGGCTACACCTTC
TRBV28	TRBJ1-5	-	-	CASKQGGSSSQPQHF	TGTGCCAGCAAGCAGGGCGGCTCCTCCAGTCAGCCCCAGCATTTT
TRBV7-2	TRBJ1-1	-	-	CASSLMSGQPNTEAFF	TGTGCCAGCAGCTTAATGTCCGGACAGCCGAACACTGAAGCTTTCTTT
TRBV7-2	TRBJ1-6	-	-	CASRRGGGDNSPLHF	TGTGCCAGCAGACGAGGGGGGGGCGACAATTCACCCCTCCACTTT
TRBV5-1	TRBJ2-5	-	TRBD2	CASSHQGLAGSFQETQYF	TGCGCCAGCAGCCACCAGGGACTAGCGGGGAGCTTCCAAGAGACCCAGTACTTC
TRBV11-3	TRBJ2-7	-	-	CASSGRQSYEQYF	TGTGCCAGCAGCGGTCGACAGAGCTACGAGCAGTACTTC
TRBV29-1	TRBJ2-1	-	TRBD2	CSVHDPSGGWNEQFF	TGCAGCGTCCATGACCCCAGCGGGGGGTGGAATGAGCAGTTCTTC
TRBV7-2	TRBJ1-2	once	TRBD1	CASSDRTGWTYGYTF	TGTGCCAGCAGCGACAGGACAGGTTGGACCTATGGCTACACCTTC
TRBV4-1	TRBJ1-4	-	TRBD1	CASSQGLTGGLSNEKLFF	TGCGCCAGCAGCCAAGGTCTGACAGGGGGGCTTTCTAATGAAAAACTGTTTTTT
TRBV27	TRBJ1-3	-	-	CASSLRGGNTIYF	TGTGCCAGCAGTTTACGCGGAGGAAACACCATATATTTT
TRBV5-1	TRBJ2-3	-	TRBD1	CASSTGDRGSTTQYF	TGCGCCAGCAGCACTGGGGACAGGGGGAGTACAACGCAGTATTTT
TRBV5-1	TRBJ1-6	once	-	CASSLDGGRSPLHF	TGCGCCAGCAGCTTGGATGGGGGGAGGTCACCCCTCCACTTT
TRBV19	TRBJ2-2	-	-	CASKGVSTGELFF	TGTGCCAGTAAAGGGGTGAGCACCGGGGAGCTGTTTTTT
TRBV9	TRBJ2-2	-	-	CASSPRREAGTGELFF	TGTGCCAGCAGCCCCCGGCGGGAAGCGGGCACCGGGGAGCTGTTTTTT
TRBV20-1	TRBJ2-1	-	-	CSARERPQQFF	TGCAGTGCTAGAGAGAGGCCACAGCAGTTCTTC
TRBV21-1	TRBJ2-5	few	-	CASTPRGGGETQYF	TGTGCCAGCACCCCAAGGGGAGGAGGAGAGACCCAGTACTTC
TRBV5-4	TRBJ2-1	-	TRBD1	CASSPMGRQGRHEQFF	TGTGCCAGCAGCCCGATGGGACGACAGGGTAGGCATGAGCAGTTCTTC
TRBV25-1	TRBJ1-1	-	TRBD1	CASSYRGLKNTEAFF	TGTGCCAGCAGTTACAGGGGGCTCAAGAACACTGAAGCTTTCTTT
TRBV19	TRBJ1-4	-	-	CASMPRAGKLFF	TGTGCCAGTATGCCCAGGGCTGGAAAACTGTTTTTT
TRBV4-2	TRBJ1-4	-	-	CASSHRREKLFF	TGTGCCAGCAGCCACCGGAGGGAAAAACTGTTTTTT
TRBV5-1	TRBJ2-4	-	-	CASSFRGGNIQYF	TGCGCCAGCAGCTTCCGGGGAGGAAACATTCAGTACTTC
TRBV20-1	TRBJ1-1	few	-	CSARVQGTAFF	TGCAGTGCTAGAGTACAGGGCACGGCTTTCTTT
TRBV7-2	TRBJ2-1	-	-	CASSLRPRGNEQFF	TGTGCCAGCAGCTTAAGGCCCCGGGGCAATGAGCAGTTCTTC
TRBV7-2	TRBJ2-3	-	-	CASSFTGGADTQYF	TGTGCCAGCAGCTTCACGGGGGGCGCAGATACGCAGTATTTT
TRBV4-1	TRBJ1-6	-	-	CASSQDQGSPLHF	TGCGCCAGCAGCCAAGACCAGGGTTCACCCCTCCACTTT
TRBV7-2	TRBJ1-2	-	-	CASSFDPGKGYGYTF	TGTGCCAGCAGCTTCGACCCAGGAAAGGGGTATGGCTACACCTTC
TRBV29-1	TRBJ2-3	-	-	CSVEAGGVTDTQYF	TGCAGCGTCGAAGCCGGGGGTGTGACAGATACGCAGTATTTT
TRBV4-3	TRBJ2-7	-	TRBD2	CASSQDTSGGSYEQYF	TGCGCCAGCAGCCAAGATACTAGCGGGGGATCCTACGAGCAGTACTTC
TRBV19	TRBJ1-2	-	TRBD1	CASSPRGDRALGYTF	TGTGCCAGTAGTCCTAGGGGGGACAGGGCCCTAGGCTACACCTTC
TRBV2	TRBJ1-1	once	-	CASSEQGLGSTEAFF	TGTGCCAGCAGTGAGCAGGGATTGGGAAGCACTGAAGCTTTCTTT
TRBV9	TRBJ1-2	-	TRBD1	CASSDTRQGASYGYTF	TGTGCCAGCAGCGACACAAGACAGGGGGCCAGCTATGGCTACACCTTC
TRBV28	TRBJ2-1	few	TRBD2	CASSSLAGGNNEQFF	TGTGCCAGCAGTTCCCTAGCGGGAGGGAACAATGAGCAGTTCTTC
TRBV4-2	TRBJ2-3	-	TRBD2	CASSPVGSGGIDTQYF	TGTGCCAGCAGCCCGGTCGGCAGCGGGGGAATAGATACGCAGTATTTT
TRBV6-1	TRBJ1-4	-	-	CASSQGGGGWRNEKLFF	TGTGCCAGCAGTCAAGGGGGAGGCGGGTGGAGGAATGAAAAACTGTTTTTT
TRBV28	TRBJ1-2	-	TRBD1	CASSGTGRYGYTF	TGTGCCAGCAGTGGGACAGGGCGTTATGGCTACACCTTC
TRBV5-5	TRBJ1-2	-	-	CASSLAGTAYGYTF	TGTGCCAGCAGTCTAGCGGGGACCGCCTATGGCTACACCTTC
TRBV10-1	TRBJ2-3	few	TRBD1	CASSEARDRATDTQYF	TGCGCCAGCAGTGAGGCCCGGGACAGGGCTACAGATACGCAGTATTTT
TRBV7-2	TRBJ2-7	-	-	CASSLVGGSAVEQYF	TGTGCCAGCAGCTTAGTGGGAGGCAGCGCGGTCGAGCAGTACTTC
TRBV30	TRBJ2-5	-	-	CAWSASPGQYSETQYF	TGTGCCTGGAGTGCAAGTCCCGGTCAATACTCGGAGACCCAGTACTTC
TRBV28	TRBJ1-4	few	TRBD1	CASSIQGTEEKLFF	TGTGCCAGCAGTATACAGGGGACGGAGGAAAAACTGTTTTTT
TRBV5-4	TRBJ2-7	-	TRBD1	CASSLEVATGWSEQYF	TGTGCCAGCAGCTTGGAAGTTGCGACAGGGTGGTCCGAGCAGTACTTC
TRBV5-1	TRBJ2-7	-	TRBD1	CASSEDRGTYEQYF	TGCGCCAGCAGCGAGGACAGGGGGACCTACGAGCAGTACTTC
TRBV15	TRBJ1-6	-	-	CATSKSPDNSPLHF	TGTGCCACCAGCAAGAGCCCGGATAATTCACCCCTCCACTTT
TRBV5-1	TRBJ1-1	-	-	CASRSVTGNTEAFF	TGCGCCAGCAGATCCGTTACAGGGAACACTGAAGCTTTCTTT
TRBV11-2	TRBJ2-7	-	-	CASSLAGYEQYF	TGTGCCAGCAGCTTAGCAGGGTACGAGCAGTACTTC
TRBV7-2	TRBJ1-1	-	TRBD1	CASSFTTTGAGYNTEAFF	TGTGCCAGCAGCTTCACAACGACAGGGGCAGGGTACAACACTGAAGCTTTCTTT
TRBV4-3	TRBJ2-1	-	-	CASSQDRDNEQFF	TGCGCCAGCAGCCAAGACAGGGACAATGAGCAGTTCTTC